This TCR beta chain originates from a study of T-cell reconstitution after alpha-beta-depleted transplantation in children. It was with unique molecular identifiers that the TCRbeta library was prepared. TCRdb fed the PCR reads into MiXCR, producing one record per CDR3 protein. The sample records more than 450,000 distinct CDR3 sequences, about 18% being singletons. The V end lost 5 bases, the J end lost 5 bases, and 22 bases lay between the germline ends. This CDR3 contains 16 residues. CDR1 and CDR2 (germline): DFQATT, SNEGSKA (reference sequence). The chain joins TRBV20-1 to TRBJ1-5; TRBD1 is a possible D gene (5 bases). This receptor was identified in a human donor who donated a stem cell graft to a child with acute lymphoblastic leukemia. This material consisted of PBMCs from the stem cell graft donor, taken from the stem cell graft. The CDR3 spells CSAGPRDEGFHQPQHF. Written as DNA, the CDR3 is TGCAGTGCTGGTCCCCGGGACGAGGGCTTTCATCAGCCCCAGCATTTT.